Below are 12 T cell receptor beta chains sequenced from a single sample in a study of shared clonotypes between healthy human individuals. TCRdb keeps only in-frame clones here, not all; method: immunoSEQ multiplex PCR. This sample has 550,000 to 850,000 clones, with around 67% found just once. The sample was memory CD4+ T cells sorted from blood. Subset: CD45RA-negative fraction. These receptors were collected from a young woman in good health.

This chain connects TRBV27 to TRBJ2-1; 9 bases map to TRBD2. There are 18 residues in the CDR3. Trimming took 7 bases from V and 1 from J; bases not matched to a gene: 14. Germline V gene data show CDR1 as MNHEY and CDR2 as SMNVEV (reference sequence). This CDR3 reads CASKKGSGRIGSYNEQFF. The CDR3 DNA follows: TGTGCCAGCAAAAAAGGTAGCGGGAGAATTGGGTCCTACAATGAGCAGTTCTTC.

This chain uses TRBV6-6 with TRBJ2-1; D may be TRBD1 (7 bases). CDR3 size: 14 residues. Looked up from germline, CDR1 is MNHNY and CDR2 is SVGAGI (reference sequence). Trimming removed 6 bases at V and 3 bases at J, with 12 bases between. In nucleotides, the CDR3 is TGTGCCAGCAGACGACAGGGACTCTACAATGAGCAGTTCTTC. Its protein product is CASRRQGLYNEQFF.

The J gene is TRBJ2-5, the V gene TRBV7-3, with no clear D. Trimming took 3 bases from V and 4 from J, leaving 9 bases between them. This CDR3 is built from 13 residues. CDR1 is SGHTA and CDR2 is FQGTGA in the germline V gene. CDR3 in amino acids: CASSFSPRETQYF. The CDR3 nucleotides read TGTGCCAGCAGCTTTTCCCCCCGAGAGACCCAGTACTTC.

CDR3 sequence: CASSGTSRTDTQYF. The CDR3 nucleotides are TGTGCCAGCAGTGGGACCTCACGGACAGATACGCAGTATTTT. The V gene is TRBV2, the J gene TRBJ2-3; D not certain. Germline lookup yields CDR1 SNHLY and CDR2 FYNNEI. V lost 4 bases and J lost 3, with 11 bases in between. This CDR3 is built from 14 residues. Filled out from reference TRBV2 and TRBJ2-3, the complete variable domain reads EPEVTQTPSHQVTQMGQEVILRCVPISNHLYFYWYRQILGQKVEFLVSFYNNEISEKSEIFDDQFSVERPDGSNFTLKIRSTKLEDSAMYFCASSGTSRTDTQYFGPGTRLTVL.

This chain connects TRBV11-2 to TRBJ2-1; a weak D match, TRBD2 (5 bases). Germline-derived CDR1 and CDR2 are SGHAT and FQNNGV. The ends were cut back, 4 bases at V and 2 bases at J, with 12 bases in the middle. The CDR3 is 15 amino acids. The CDR3 is CASSYGGETYNEQFF. The CDR3 DNA reads as TGTGCCAGCAGCTACGGTGGGGAGACCTACAATGAGCAGTTCTTC. Supplemented by reference TRBV11-2 and TRBJ2-1, the full variable domain reads EAGVAQSPRYKIIEKRQSVAFWCNPISGHATLYWYQQILGQGPKLLIQFQNNGVVDDSQLPKDRFSAERLKGVDSTLKIQPAKLEDSAVYLCASSYGGETYNEQFFGPGTRLTVL.

For the CDR3, the DNA is TGTGCCAGCTCAACCCTAGGACAGGGTGGTGCAGATACGCAGTATTTT. It codes for CASSTLGQGGADTQYF. The chain couples TRBV19 to TRBJ2-3, with 8 nucleotides matching TRBD1. Germline V gene lookup returns CDR1 LNHDA and CDR2 SQIVND (reference sequence). This CDR3 has 16 residues. Trimming removed 9 bases from V and 4 bases from J; junction bases left unmatched: 15.

V usage is TRBV7-8 and J usage is TRBJ2-1, with no clear D. Germline CDR1 SGHVS, CDR2 FQNEAQ. Trimming pared 5 bases from V and 12 bases from J, leaving 11 bases between. The CDR3 runs 11 residues. The DNA for the CDR3 is TGTGCCAGCAGCCAAGCTTCAGGGCAGTTCTTC. Amino acids: CASSQASGQFF.

The gene calls are TRBV5-1 and TRBJ2-2, with 7 nucleotides matching TRBD1. Germline V gene lookup returns CDR1 SGHRS and CDR2 YFSETQ. The CDR3 is made up of 16 amino acids. The ends lost 1 base at V and 4 bases at J; junction bases unmatched: 7. The CDR3 sequence is CASSLNQAGGTGELFF. The CDR3 nucleotides read TGCGCCAGCAGCTTGAATCAGGCAGGGGGCACCGGGGAGCTGTTTTTT.

The rearrangement uses TRBV7-8 and TRBJ2-7, with D perhaps TRBD1 or TRBD2 (7 bases each). Germline V gene sequence: CDR1 SGHVS, CDR2 FQNEAQ. V lost 4 bases and J 3 bases, leaving 13 bases between the germline ends. The length of the CDR3 is 14 residues. CDR3 protein: CASSSGGGFYEQYF. CDR3 bases: TGTGCCAGCAGCTCAGGGGGAGGGTTCTACGAGCAGTACTTC. Supplemented by reference TRBV7-8 and TRBJ2-7, the full variable domain reads GAGVSQSPRYKVAKRGQDVALRCDPISGHVSLFWYQQALGQGPEFLTYFQNEAQLDKSGLPSDRFFAERPEGSVSTLKIQRTQQEDSAVYLCASSSGGGFYEQYFGPGTRLTVT.

The chain joins TRBV2 to TRBJ1-5; D may be TRBD1 (5 bases). The germline V and J ends were trimmed by 3 bases and 11 bases, with 14 bases remaining between them. The germline V gene has CDR1 SNHLY and CDR2 FYNNEI. This CDR3 spans 13 amino acids. CDR3 residues: CASSDLEGMAQHF. CDR3 coding DNA: TGTGCCAGCAGTGACCTCGAGGGGATGGCCCAGCATTTT.

The CDR3 coding sequence is TGTGCCAGCAGTGACTTCCTACAGGGGGCTTACAATGAGCAGTTCTTC. This sequence encodes CASSDFLQGAYNEQFF. The chain uses TRBV25-1 and TRBJ2-1; 9 nucleotides agree with TRBD1. The CDR3 length is 16 residues. Losses at the gene ends were 3 bases for V and 4 bases for J; bases not matched to a gene: 7. CDR1 and CDR2 (germline): MGHDK, SYGVNS.

The chain joins TRBV28 to TRBJ2-7; D gene unclear. There are 12 residues in the CDR3. Germline V gene sequence: CDR1 MDHEN, CDR2 SYDVKM. The V gene lost 4 bases and the J gene lost 3 bases, with 7 bases spanning the gap. CDR3 DNA: TGTGCCAGCAGTTCGGACCTCTACGAGCAGTACTTC. This encodes CASSSDLYEQYF.